The 32 T cell receptor beta chains in this list originate from one sample, sequenced in a study of blood T cell repertoires in COVID-19. This table comes from immunoSEQ multiplex PCR, and its TCRdb copy is limited to in-frame clones, with some not included. This table holds about 220,000 clones, under 90% found once. What was sequenced was peripheral blood. Every receptor here comes from a woman aged 80 or over with acute or convalescent COVID-19.

This chain uses TRBV28 with TRBJ1-4; 7 positions agree with TRBD1. V lost 5 bases to trimming and J lost 8 bases; unmatched junction nucleotides: 8. The germline gives CDR1 MDHEN, CDR2 SYDVKM. CDR3 length equals 14 residues. CDR3 loop: CASSPPGQPEKLFF. The CDR3 nucleotides read TGTGCCAGCAGTCCCCCGGGACAGCCAGAAAAACTGTTTTTT.

Here the CDR3 DNA reads TGTGCCAGCAGTGCTTCGACAGGGGCTCGTGGTGGCTACACCTTC. It is translated as CASSASTGARGGYTF. V gene TRBV27 combines with J gene TRBJ1-2; the match to TRBD1 covers 8 bases. Germline V gene sequence: CDR1 MNHEY, CDR2 SMNVEV (reference sequence). V was pared by 5 bases and J by 7 bases, with 12 bases of the junction left unmatched. CDR3 size: 15 residues.

The genes are TRBV7-3 and TRBJ2-1, with D possibly matching TRBD2 (7 bases). CDR3 length: 15 residues. Trimming pared 5 bases from V and 8 bases from J, leaving 19 bases between. In germline, CDR1 is SGHTA, CDR2 FQGTGA. Here the CDR3 DNA reads TGTGCCAGCAGCGGATCCGGGGGGCCAGGGGATGAGCAGTTCTTC. Translation gives CASSGSGGPGDEQFF. Full variable domain (remainder filled in from reference TRBV7-3 and TRBJ2-1): GAGVSQTPSNKVTEKGKYVELRCDPISGHTALYWYRQSLGQGPEFLIYFQGTGAADDSGLPNDRFFAVRPEGSVSTLKIQRTERGDSAVYLCASSGSGGPGDEQFFGPGTRLTVL.

This chain connects TRBV7-2 to TRBJ1-4, with D possibly matching TRBD1 (6 bases). V gave up 2 bases and J gave up 4 bases, with 8 bases separating them. Germline V CDR1 and CDR2: SGHTA, FQGNSA. This CDR3 has 14 residues. CDR3 DNA: TGTGCCAGCAGCTTACAGGGGAATAATGAAAAACTGTTTTTT. This translates into CASSLQGNNEKLFF. Combining the CDR3 with reference TRBV7-2 and TRBJ1-4 gives the whole variable domain GAGVSQSPSNKVTEKGKDVELRCDPISGHTALYWYRQSLGQGLEFLIYFQGNSAPDKSGLPSDRFSAERTGGSVSTLTIQRTQQEDSAVYLCASSLQGNNEKLFFGSGTQLSVL.

The chain has TRBV28 and TRBJ1-1, with D possibly matching TRBD1 (6 bases). CDR3 length: 15 residues. Germline CDR1 MDHEN, CDR2 SYDVKM. V was cut by 2 bases and J by 1 base, with 11 bases left in between. CDR3 residues: CASSLAGTSNTEAFF. The CDR3 DNA reads TGTGCCAGCAGTTTAGCCGGGACATCGAACACTGAAGCTTTCTTT.

The chain joins TRBV6-5 to TRBJ2-4; D is possibly TRBD2 (6 bases). CDR3 length: 14 amino acids. Germline CDR1 reads MNHEY; CDR2 reads SVGAGI. With 10 bases removed from V and 0 bases from J, the gap between germline ends came to 13 bases. CDR3 amino acids: CATGREIAKNIQYF. The CDR3 nucleotides are TGTGCCACTGGCCGGGAGATAGCCAAAAACATTCAGTACTTC.

This clone has a single count. The rearrangement links TRBV28 to TRBJ1-3, with D perhaps matching TRBD1 (6 bases). Germline V gene data show CDR1 as MDHEN and CDR2 as SYDVKM. Trimming took 3 bases from V and 5 from J, leaving 11 bases between them. The CDR3 has 14 amino acids. The CDR3 DNA reads TGTGCCAGCAGTTTGGGGGGGCTGCGAAACACCATATATTTT. Protein sequence: CASSLGGLRNTIYF.

This chain joins TRBV4-1 and TRBJ1-1; D is perhaps TRBD1 (6 bases). The CDR3 extends over 17 amino acids. The V end lost 4 bases, the J end lost 1 base, and 19 bases lay between the germline ends. CDR1 MGHRA and CDR2 YSYEKL come from the germline V gene. The CDR3 loop is CASSPLQQGSGNTEAFF. The CDR3 DNA follows: TGCGCCAGCAGCCCACTACAACAGGGATCGGGGAACACTGAAGCTTTCTTT.

This chain uses TRBV3-1 (or the pseudogene TRBV3-2) with TRBJ1-1, with no clear D. The germline gives CDR1 LGHDT, CDR2 YNNKEL (reference sequence). Trimming took off 1 base at V and 10 bases at J, with 10 bases between the two ends. This CDR3 comprises 12 residues. The DNA of the CDR3 is TGTGCCAGCAGCCAAGGGGCGACCGGAGCTTTCTTT. It translates to CASSQGATGAFF.

This chain joins TRBV25-1 and TRBJ1-1; D not certain. The CDR3 runs 16 residues. Trimming took 7 bases from V and 0 from J, leaving 18 bases between them. The germline gives CDR1 MGHDK, CDR2 SYGVNS. CDR3 DNA sequence: TGTGCCAGCACCGAAATGGGCGCCGGATTGAACACTGAAGCTTTCTTT. This sequence encodes CASTEMGAGLNTEAFF. Looking up the rest from reference TRBV25-1 and TRBJ1-1 gives the full variable domain: EADIYQTPRYLVIGTGKKITLECSQTMGHDKMYWYQQDPGMELHLIHYSYGVNSTEKGDLSSESTVSRIRTEHFPLTLESARPSHTSQYLCASTEMGAGLNTEAFFGQGTRLTVV.

V gene TRBV19 combines with J gene TRBJ2-3, with 10 nucleotides matching TRBD1. J gave up 4 bases and V 8 bases, and 6 bases lay outside the gene matches. There are 14 residues in the CDR3. Germline lookup yields CDR1 LNHDA and CDR2 SQIVND (reference sequence). The CDR3 region has the DNA TGTGCCAGTCGGACAGGGGGGAGCTCAGATACGCAGTATTTT. Its translation is CASRTGGSSDTQYF.

V is TRBV4-1 and J is TRBJ2-2, with 12 positions matching TRBD1. V was clipped by 0 bases and J by 8 bases; unmatched bases: 4. Germline assignment: CDR1 MGHRA and CDR2 YSYEKL. The CDR3 is 16 amino acids. DNA for the CDR3: TGCGCCAGCAGCCAAGAAGGGACAGGGGGCTCGGGGGAGCTGTTTTTT. It encodes CASSQEGTGGSGELFF.

The chain joins TRBV18 to TRBJ1-1, with D hard to call. The CDR3 runs 15 residues. Trimming took off 1 base at V and 3 bases at J, with 12 bases between the two ends. Germline assignment: CDR1 KGHSH and CDR2 LQKENI. The CDR3 protein is CASSPQSGLYTEAFF. CDR3 in DNA: TGTGCCAGCTCACCACAATCGGGGTTGTACACTGAAGCTTTCTTT.

The V gene is TRBV6-2 or TRBV6-3, the J gene TRBJ2-5, with a weak D call TRBD1 (5 bases). This CDR3 comprises 15 residues. Germline V gene sequence: CDR1 MNHEY, CDR2 SVGEGT. The V gene lost 2 bases and the J gene lost 2 bases, with 12 bases spanning the gap. In DNA form, the CDR3 reads TGTGCCAGCAGTTACATTGGGGCCGGACAAGAGACCCAGTACTTC. Residues: CASSYIGAGQETQYF.

The chain uses TRBV15 and TRBJ2-5; 11 bases align to TRBD2. The CDR3 has 17 amino acids. Germline CDR1 LNHNV, CDR2 YYDKDF (reference sequence). The trim removed 1 base at V and 4 bases at J, leaving 8 bases unmatched. The CDR3, as DNA: TGTGCCACCAGCAGAGTTTTGAGTAGCGGGGGGGGAGAGACCCAGTACTTC. Translation gives CATSRVLSSGGGETQYF.

This rearrangement joins TRBV19 to TRBJ1-5, with unresolved D. V shed 5 bases and J shed 3 bases, with 8 bases lying between them. CDR3 length: 13 amino acids. Per the germline V gene, CDR1 is LNHDA and CDR2 is SQIVND (reference sequence). The CDR3: CASSEGPNQPQHF. CDR3 nucleotides: TGTGCCAGTAGTGAGGGTCCCAATCAGCCCCAGCATTTT.

Worth noting for this clone: This CDR3 is also generated by other DNA sequences in the sample. The chain recombines TRBV5-1 with TRBJ2-7, with 9 bases lining up with TRBD2. J gave up 2 bases and V 4 bases, and 7 bases lay outside the gene matches. The CDR3 totals 15 residues. Germline lookup yields CDR1 SGHRS and CDR2 YFSETQ. CDR3 in amino acids: CASSPRLAEPYEQYF. CDR3 in DNA: TGCGCCAGCAGCCCGAGACTAGCGGAGCCCTACGAGCAGTACTTC.

This chain connects TRBV5-1 to TRBJ1-3; maybe TRBD1 (5 bases). The CDR3 is 15 residues long. The ends were cut back, 0 bases at V and 2 bases at J, with 9 bases in the middle. CDR1 SGHRS and CDR2 YFSETQ come from the germline V gene. CDR3 amino acids: CASSLEWGAGNTIYF. Here the CDR3 DNA reads TGCGCCAGCAGCTTGGAGTGGGGGGCTGGAAACACCATATATTTT. The full variable domain, its missing parts supplied by reference TRBV5-1 and TRBJ1-3, is KAGVTQTPRYLIKTRGQQVTLSCSPISGHRSVSWYQQTPGQGLQFLFEYFSETQRNKGNFPGRFSGRQFSNSRSEMNVSTLELGDSALYLCASSLEWGAGNTIYFGEGSWLTVV.

The chain couples TRBV6-6 to TRBJ1-1, with TRBD1 identical over 7 bases. Germline V gene lookup returns CDR1 MNHNY and CDR2 SVGAGI (reference sequence). V shed 2 bases and J 3 bases; nucleotides not matched to a gene: 9. This CDR3 has 16 amino acids. The DNA of the CDR3 is TGTGCCAGCAGTTACCGGATTGAGGGGGCGGACACTGAAGCTTTCTTT. It codes for CASSYRIEGADTEAFF.

Written as DNA, the CDR3 is TGTGCCAGCACCATTCTGGGGACACCAGATGATTTCTATGGCTACACCTTC. It codes for CASTILGTPDDFYGYTF. This sequence joins TRBV28 and TRBJ1-2; D may be TRBD1 (6 bases). Trimming removed 7 bases from V and 4 bases from J, with 25 bases in between. This CDR3 has 17 amino acids. Germline V gene lookup returns CDR1 MDHEN and CDR2 SYDVKM.

The V gene is TRBV28, the J gene TRBJ1-2; the match to TRBD1 covers 10 bases. J lost 4 bases, V lost 10 bases, and 12 bases had no gene match. The CDR3 totals 15 residues. Germline V CDR1 and CDR2: MDHEN, SYDVKM. CDR3 residues: CAIALSGQGRYGYTF. The DNA of the CDR3 is TGTGCCATCGCGCTGTCGGGACAGGGGCGCTATGGCTACACCTTC.

This chain connects TRBV14 to TRBJ2-1; a possible D gene is TRBD2 (5 bases). The CDR3 is 14 residues long. The ends were cut back, 0 bases at V and 6 bases at J, with 9 bases in the middle. CDR1 and CDR2 (germline): SGHDN, FVKESK. CDR3 sequence: CASSQDPGFNEQFF. For the CDR3, the DNA is TGTGCCAGCAGCCAAGACCCGGGGTTCAATGAGCAGTTCTTC.

This CDR3 is CASSQAAGQNTEAFF. CDR3 nucleotide sequence: TGTGCCAGCAGCCAAGCGGCAGGGCAGAACACTGAAGCTTTCTTT. The chain employs TRBV4-2 and TRBJ1-1; D may be TRBD1 (5 bases). This CDR3 spans 15 amino acids. The germline V and J ends were trimmed by 1 base and 1 base, with 10 bases remaining between them. CDR1 and CDR2 from the germline V gene are LGHNA and YNFKEQ.

The genes are TRBV7-9 and TRBJ2-5, with 9 bases matching TRBD2. Trimming at V came to 5 bases and at J to 3 bases, leaving 10 bases not matched to a gene. This CDR3 region has 16 residues. Germline V gene data show CDR1 as SEHNR and CDR2 as FQNEAQ (reference sequence). The CDR3 here is CASSRTLSGGKETQYF. CDR3 sequence (DNA): TGTGCCAGCAGCCGAACCTTAAGCGGGGGGAAAGAGACCCAGTACTTC.

The CDR3 here is CASSPGGATAGNTIYF. The CDR3 nucleotides are TGCGCCAGCAGCCCTGGGGGGGCAACCGCTGGAAACACCATATATTTT. The V and J genes are TRBV5-1 and TRBJ1-3, with D possibly TRBD1 on 6 matching bases. Germline V gene data show CDR1 as SGHRS and CDR2 as YFSETQ. The V end was cut by 4 bases, the J end by 2 bases, with 16 bases between. The CDR3 runs 16 residues.

The chain's CDR3 is CASSAIGTESTPDTQYF. As DNA, the CDR3 is TGTGCCAGCAGCGCAATCGGGACAGAAAGTACCCCAGATACGCAGTATTTT. The chain uses TRBV9 and TRBJ2-3; 7 bases fit TRBD1. Trimming took 3 bases from V and 4 from J; bases not matched to a gene: 14. Germline V CDR1 and CDR2: SGDLS, YYNGEE. The CDR3 totals 17 residues.

V gene TRBV5-1 combines with J gene TRBJ1-1; 9 positions match TRBD1. Germline lookup yields CDR1 SGHRS and CDR2 YFSETQ. This CDR3 comprises 14 residues. Trimming cost V 1 base and J 5 bases; bases outside gene matches: 3. CDR3 sequence: CASSLRTGETEAFF. DNA for the CDR3: TGCGCCAGCAGCTTGAGGACAGGGGAGACTGAAGCTTTCTTT. Full variable domain (rest looked up from reference TRBV5-1 and TRBJ1-1): KAGVTQTPRYLIKTRGQQVTLSCSPISGHRSVSWYQQTPGQGLQFLFEYFSETQRNKGNFPGRFSGRQFSNSRSEMNVSTLELGDSALYLCASSLRTGETEAFFGQGTRLTVV.

The rearrangement links TRBV19 to TRBJ1-5, with no clear D. V dropped 7 bases and J dropped 4 bases, with 11 bases sitting between them. CDR1 and CDR2 (germline): LNHDA, SQIVND (reference sequence). This CDR3 is 13 amino acids long. CDR3 protein: CASKAAGNQPQHF. The DNA of the CDR3 is TGTGCCAGTAAGGCGGCGGGGAATCAGCCCCAGCATTTT.

This clone was seen a handful of times. The chain is built from TRBV7-2 and TRBJ1-1; TRBD1 agrees at 7 bases. V shed 4 bases and J 0 bases; nucleotides not matched to a gene: 5. The CDR3 runs 15 residues. From germline, CDR1 is SGHTA and CDR2 FQGNSA. The chain's CDR3 is CASSSSGTVNTEAFF. CDR3 DNA: TGTGCCAGCAGCTCATCCGGGACAGTGAACACTGAAGCTTTCTTT.

This clone occurred once. The chain carries TRBV12-3 or TRBV12-4 and TRBJ1-5, with D perhaps matching TRBD1 (5 bases). Trimming left V 3 bases short and J 4 bases short, with 7 bases between. CDR3 size: 13 residues. The CDR3 nucleotides are TGTGCCAGCAGTTTCGGGGGAAATCAGCCCCAGCATTTT. It codes for CASSFGGNQPQHF.

The rearrangement uses TRBV6-5 and TRBJ2-2; D is unclear. The CDR3 is made up of 14 amino acids. V gave up 0 bases and J gave up 4 bases, with 6 bases separating them. CDR1 MNHEY and CDR2 SVGAGI come from the germline V gene. CDR3 nucleotides: TGTGCCAGCAGTTACTCGAGAAGCACCGGGGAGCTGTTTTTT. Amino acid sequence: CASSYSRSTGELFF.

A note on this clone: Within the sample, other DNA sequences also encode this same CDR3. The chain uses TRBV5-1 and TRBJ2-3; 8 bases line up with TRBD2. Germline V gives CDR1 SGHRS, CDR2 YFSETQ. With V trimmed by 2 bases and J by 3 bases, 5 bases remained unmatched. The CDR3 is 15 residues long. The CDR3 region has the DNA TGCGCCAGCAGCTTAACTAGCGGAGATACAGATACGCAGTATTTT. It yields the protein CASSLTSGDTDTQYF.